This T cell receptor (beta chain) emerged from a study of CD8 T cells in Susac syndrome. Study results and caveats: That the number of individuals in its TCR sequencing and HLA analysis was relatively small was acknowledged by the study.

This clonotype occurred once. Antigen: not known. The RNA, about 0.45 to 1 ug, was put through reverse transcription using random hexamers. TCRdb ran MiXCR on the immunoSEQ multiplex PCR reads and lists one entry per CDR3 protein. This sample has approximately 100,000 distinct CDR3 sequences; less than 95% occur once, and the top ten carry approximately 0.11%. V lost 1 base, J lost 2 bases, and 15 bases lay in between. The CDR3 is made up of 15 amino acids. In germline, CDR1 is SQVTM, CDR2 ANQGSEA. Negative isolation was applied to CD8+ and CD4+ T cells, and FACS enrichment was applied to TEMRA cells. This TCR derives from a human donor in good health. The V gene is TRBV29-1, the J gene TRBJ2-7, with D tentatively TRBD1 or TRBD2 (6 bases each). Sequenced material: CD8+ T cells from PBMCs. CDR3 sequence (DNA): TGCAGCGTTGAAGGGGGGGCTAGCGAGGCCTACGAGCAGTACTTC. Translated, it gives CSVEGGASEAYEQYF.